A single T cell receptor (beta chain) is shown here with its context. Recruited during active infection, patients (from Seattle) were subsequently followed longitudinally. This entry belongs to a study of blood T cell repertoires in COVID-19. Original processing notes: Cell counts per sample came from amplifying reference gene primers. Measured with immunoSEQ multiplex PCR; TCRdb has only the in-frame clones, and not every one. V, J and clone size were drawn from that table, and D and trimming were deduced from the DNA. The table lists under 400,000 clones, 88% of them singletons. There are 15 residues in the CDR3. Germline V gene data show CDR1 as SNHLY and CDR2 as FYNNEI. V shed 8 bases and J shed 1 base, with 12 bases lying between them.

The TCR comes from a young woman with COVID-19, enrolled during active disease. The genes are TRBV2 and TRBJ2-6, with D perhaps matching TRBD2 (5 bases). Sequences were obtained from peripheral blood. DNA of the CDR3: TGTGCCAGCCTATACGGGGTTTCTGGGGCCAACGTCCTGACTTTC. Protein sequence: CASLYGVSGANVLTF. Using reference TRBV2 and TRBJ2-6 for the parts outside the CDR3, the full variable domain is EPEVTQTPSHQVTQMGQEVILRCVPISNHLYFYWYRQILGQKVEFLVSFYNNEISEKSEIFDDQFSVERPDGSNFTLKIRSTKLEDSAMYFCASLYGVSGANVLTFGAGSRLTVL.